A selection of T cell receptor beta chains follows, all from one sample in a study of T cell changes during pregnancy in multiple sclerosis. Data came from immunoSEQ multiplex PCR; TCRdb stores just in-frame clones and leaves some out. The table has under 95,000 clones, approximately 95% seen once. The sequenced sample was peripheral blood, obtained in the second trimester of pregnancy. These receptors were obtained from a female donor in good health, enrolled as a control in a pregnancy study. The CDR3 runs from the conserved cysteine through the conserved F or W. A D gene is named only where the DNA matches it firmly. Some rows have no size entry. The others give once, few or many, or a class for an expanded clone.

d_gene: -
abundance: once
j_gene: TRBJ2-1
v_gene: TRBV7-6
CDR3aa: CASSSRYRDNEQFF
CDR3nt: TGTGCCAGCAGCTCCCGATACCGAGACAATGAGCAGTTCTTC

d_gene: TRBD2
abundance: -
j_gene: TRBJ2-1
v_gene: TRBV18
CDR3aa: CASSRLGAGATYNEQFF
CDR3nt: TGTGCCAGCTCACGGCTAGGGGCGGGAGCCACCTACAATGAGCAGTTCTTC

d_gene: TRBD2
abundance: -
j_gene: TRBJ2-5
v_gene: TRBV5-1
CDR3aa: CASSEGLPGETQYF
CDR3nt: TGCGCCAGCAGCGAGGGACTACCTGGGGAGACCCAGTACTTC

d_gene: -
abundance: -
j_gene: TRBJ2-1
v_gene: TRBV7-9
CDR3aa: CASRLAHWTGEEQFF
CDR3nt: TGTGCCAGCAGACTCGCCCATTGGACGGGGGAGGAGCAGTTCTTC

d_gene: -
abundance: -
j_gene: TRBJ2-1
v_gene: TRBV5-4
CDR3aa: CASSSGVDYNEQFF
CDR3nt: TGTGCCAGCAGCTCAGGGGTGGATTACAATGAGCAGTTCTTC

d_gene: TRBD1
abundance: -
j_gene: TRBJ2-7
v_gene: TRBV6-5
CDR3aa: CASGQGLTYEQYF
CDR3nt: TGTGCCAGCGGACAGGGGCTTACCTACGAGCAGTACTTC

d_gene: TRBD1
abundance: -
j_gene: TRBJ1-4
v_gene: TRBV5-5
CDR3aa: CASSLVGQAGEKLFF
CDR3nt: TGTGCCAGCAGCTTGGTGGGACAGGCGGGTGAAAAACTGTTTTTT

d_gene: -
abundance: -
j_gene: TRBJ2-7
v_gene: TRBV27
CDR3aa: CASSLEHGGYYEQYF
CDR3nt: TGTGCCAGCAGTTTAGAGCACGGCGGCTATTACGAGCAGTACTTC

d_gene: TRBD2
abundance: -
j_gene: TRBJ2-7
v_gene: TRBV28
CDR3aa: CASRGGTGSSYEQYF
CDR3nt: TGTGCCAGCAGGGGAGGGACGGGGAGCTCCTACGAGCAGTACTTC

d_gene: TRBD2
abundance: -
j_gene: TRBJ2-7
v_gene: TRBV2
CDR3aa: CASRDRGDEQYF
CDR3nt: TGTGCCAGCAGGGACCGGGGGGACGAGCAGTACTTC

d_gene: -
abundance: once
j_gene: TRBJ2-1
v_gene: TRBV7-2
CDR3aa: CASGPGLISYNEQFF
CDR3nt: TGTGCCAGCGGACCGGGACTCATCTCCTACAATGAGCAGTTCTTC

d_gene: TRBD2
abundance: -
j_gene: TRBJ2-3
v_gene: TRBV5-8
CDR3aa: CASSPGLAGAHTQYF
CDR3nt: TGTGCCAGCAGCCCCGGACTAGCGGGAGCGCATACGCAGTATTTT

d_gene: TRBD1
abundance: -
j_gene: TRBJ2-5
v_gene: TRBV18
CDR3aa: CASSPRQGMETQYF
CDR3nt: TGTGCCAGCTCACCGCGACAGGGGATGGAGACCCAGTACTTC

d_gene: TRBD2
abundance: -
j_gene: TRBJ2-5
v_gene: TRBV5-1
CDR3aa: CASSNRGREGETQYF
CDR3nt: TGCGCCAGCAGTAACCGCGGGAGAGAGGGGGAGACCCAGTACTTC

d_gene: TRBD1
abundance: -
j_gene: TRBJ2-7
v_gene: TRBV5-5
CDR3aa: CASSLTGDYEQYF
CDR3nt: TGTGCCAGCAGCTTGACAGGGGACTACGAGCAGTACTTC

d_gene: -
abundance: once
j_gene: TRBJ1-1
v_gene: TRBV7-9
CDR3aa: CASSPQAGMNTEAFF
CDR3nt: TGTGCCAGCAGCCCCCAGGCGGGGATGAACACTGAGGCTTTCTTT

d_gene: -
abundance: -
j_gene: TRBJ1-2
v_gene: TRBV28
CDR3aa: CASSHQGWGYGYTF
CDR3nt: TGTGCCAGCAGTCATCAGGGCTGGGGCTATGGCTACACCTTC

d_gene: TRBD1
abundance: -
j_gene: TRBJ2-2
v_gene: TRBV12-5
CDR3aa: CASGLGTGKTGELFF
CDR3nt: TGTGCTAGTGGTCTCGGGACAGGGAAGACCGGGGAGCTGTTTTTT

d_gene: TRBD1
abundance: once
j_gene: TRBJ2-7
v_gene: TRBV5-4
CDR3aa: CASSGAVARGFYEQYF
CDR3nt: TGTGCCAGCAGCGGAGCCGTGGCCAGGGGGTTCTACGAGCAGTACTTC

d_gene: TRBD2
abundance: -
j_gene: TRBJ2-1
v_gene: TRBV4-2
CDR3aa: CASSQGAGGSYNEQFF
CDR3nt: TGTGCCAGCAGCCAAGGGGCGGGAGGATCCTACAATGAGCAGTTCTTC